This T cell receptor beta chain was sequenced for a study of cytomegalovirus exposure and HLA in healthy donors. Overall study context: Among the approximately 400 genotyped donors, 65% to 90% were placed in the Caucasian-associated ancestry cluster.

Vbeta (60) and Jbeta (13) primers were used in the PCR. The repertoire was sequenced with immunoSEQ multiplex PCR; TCRdb's copy has only in-frame clones and lacks some. This sample contains about 200,000 clones. V was shortened by 0 bases and J by 2 bases, with 14 bases between the two germline ends. Germline assignment: CDR1 SGDLS and CDR2 YYNGEE. The CDR3 loop spans 16 amino acids. This TCR was recovered from a young man in good health and CMV-seronegative. The specimen was PBMCs. The chain uses TRBV9 and TRBJ1-2, with D possibly TRBD1 on 5 matching bases. CDR3 coding DNA: TGTGCCAGCAGCGTAGCTTCGTCGCAGGGAAACTATGGCTACACCTTC. Translating it yields CASSVASSQGNYGYTF.